One sample yielded the 11 T cell receptor beta chains listed below, sequenced in a study of shared clonotypes between healthy human individuals. The assay was immunoSEQ multiplex PCR, and TCRdb's table has in-frame clones only and misses some. The table records around 1.6 million clones, 95% to 99% of them present only once. The sample was naive CD4+ T cells sorted from blood. The sample's subset: CD45RA+ positively selected. The receptor set was obtained from a man aged 25 to 40 in good health.

For the CDR3, the DNA is TGTGCCTGGAGTGGGGGGCCAGGGCGGCCGCCCTACACCGGGGAGCTGTTTTTT. Its protein is CAWSGGPGRPPYTGELFF. The rearrangement uses TRBV30 and TRBJ2-2, with D possibly matching TRBD1 (6 bases). This CDR3 is built from 18 residues. Trimming shortened V by 1 base and J by 3 bases, and 21 bases separated the two germline ends. Germline lookup yields CDR1 GTSNPN and CDR2 SVGIG (reference sequence).

The chain couples TRBV28 to TRBJ1-2, with TRBD1 matching 11 bases. The V gene end was trimmed by 5 bases and the J gene end by 4 bases; junction bases not matched to a gene: 9. Germline V gene sequence: CDR1 MDHEN, CDR2 SYDVKM. This CDR3 has 16 residues. Written as DNA, the CDR3 is TGTGCCAGCAGTGGCCGGACAGGGGGCGGTTTCTATGGCTACACCTTC. Amino acids: CASSGRTGGGFYGYTF.

The V call is TRBV18, the J call TRBJ1-1; D not resolved. This CDR3 is built from 16 residues. Between the trimmed V and J ends, which lost 3 bases and 5 bases, there was a span of 19 bases. Germline V gene lookup returns CDR1 KGHSH and CDR2 LQKENI. CDR3 sequence reads: CASSPLERIGETEAFF. For the CDR3, the DNA is TGTGCCAGCTCACCCCTCGAGCGGATTGGGGAAACTGAAGCTTTCTTT.

V usage is TRBV5-1 and J usage is TRBJ1-2; D is uncertain. Germline V CDR1 and CDR2: SGHRS, YFSETQ. Trimming stripped 0 bases from V and 0 bases from J, with 15 bases between. This CDR3 has 17 amino acids. In DNA, the CDR3 is TGCGCCAGCAGCTTGGACGCGACTAACGGGGCTAACTATGGCTACACCTTC. It codes for CASSLDATNGANYGYTF.

As for this clone: At one end the junction does not follow the germline gene, possibly because of a read error. The gene calls are TRBV11-2 and TRBJ2-5; 9 bases match TRBD1. The CDR3 has 15 amino acids. From germline, CDR1 is SGHAT and CDR2 FQNNGV. The CDR3 reads CASSLSGTGQETQYF. Here the CDR3 DNA reads TGTGCCAGCAGCTTAAGTGGGACAGGGCAAGAGACCCAATACTTC.

This CDR3 reads CASSLRRDRPTYEQYF. The CDR3, as DNA: TGTGCCAGCAGCTTACGCCGGGACAGACCGACCTACGAGCAGTACTTC. This sequence joins TRBV7-2 and TRBJ2-7; TRBD1 matches 7 bases. The CDR3 spans 16 residues. Trimming at V came to 2 bases and at J to 2 bases, leaving 9 bases not matched to a gene. Germline V gene lookup returns CDR1 SGHTA and CDR2 FQGNSA.

The rearrangement uses TRBV7-3 and TRBJ2-1; TRBD2 might be the D (5 bases). The V end lost 5 bases, the J end lost 3 bases, and 8 bases lay between the germline ends. The CDR3 loop spans 13 amino acids. The V gene's germline CDR1 is SGHTA and CDR2 FQGTGA. The CDR3 coding sequence is TGTGCCAGCAGCGGAGGATACTACAATGAGCAGTTCTTC. Its translation is CASSGGYYNEQFF.

The V gene is TRBV7-9, the J gene TRBJ1-1; 7 bases match TRBD1. V lost 5 bases and J lost 8; bases outside the gene matches: 8. This CDR3 region has 13 residues. Germline loops: CDR1 SEHNR, CDR2 FQNEAQ (reference sequence). DNA of the CDR3: TGTGCCAGCAGCACGGGACAGTACAACGAAGCTTTCTTT. Its translation is CASSTGQYNEAFF.

CDR3 residues: CASSYPQGGETQYF. Here the CDR3 DNA reads TGTGCCAGCAGTTATCCACAGGGGGGAGAGACCCAGTACTTC. This chain joins TRBV6-6 and TRBJ2-5; 8 positions agree with TRBD1. In germline, CDR1 is MNHNY, CDR2 SVGAGI (reference sequence). This CDR3 spans 14 amino acids. The J segment lost 4 bases and the V segment lost 3 bases, leaving 4 bases of the junction unmatched.

The chain couples TRBV4-3 to TRBJ2-3; 9 nucleotides match TRBD2. V lost 1 base to trimming and J lost 1 base; unmatched junction nucleotides: 0. The CDR3 sequence is 15 residues long. CDR1 is LGHNA, CDR2 YSLEER, per germline. The chain's CDR3 is CASSQGLAGTDTQYF. CDR3 in DNA: TGCGCCAGCAGCCAAGGACTAGCGGGCACAGATACGCAGTATTTT.

This rearrangement joins TRBV27 to TRBJ2-7; D not certain. This CDR3 contains 12 residues. Trimming took 5 bases from V and 0 from J, leaving 5 bases between them. Looked up from germline, CDR1 is MNHEY and CDR2 is SMNVEV (reference sequence). The CDR3 is CASSGSSYEQYF. In DNA, the CDR3 is TGTGCCAGCAGTGGCAGCTCCTACGAGCAGTACTTC.